This T cell receptor (beta chain) was documented in a study of metastatic and nonmetastatic thyroid tumors. Across the study: Repertoire data that came from the blood and tumor or nodule tissue of malignant and benign thyroid patients were compared. Overall study findings and caveats: Within blood and tumor, benign nodules reportedly had significantly lower TCR beta diversity than malignant thyroid tumors did.

Until they underwent thyroid surgery, no patient had received any treatment. Looked up from germline, CDR1 is KGHDR and CDR2 is SFDVKD. Deletions cut 5 bases from V and 3 bases from J, with 7 bases between. The CDR3 consists of 12 residues. TCRdb re-called the PCR reads with MiXCR. The sample comprises some 10,000 clones, about 27% of which are singletons, and around a fifth rests with the top ten. This clone was counted a few times. Its antigen is unidentified. The specimen sequenced was adjacent normal tissue. The chain recombines TRBV24-1 with TRBJ2-7; D uncertain. The origin of this receptor is a male donor with papillary thyroid cancer or a benign thyroid nodule (not recorded which). Some clones in this sample may be carry-over from other donors' samples. The CDR3 loop reads CATSGGSYEQYF. CDR3 nucleotide sequence: TGTGCCACCAGTGGAGGCAGCTACGAGCAGTACTTC.